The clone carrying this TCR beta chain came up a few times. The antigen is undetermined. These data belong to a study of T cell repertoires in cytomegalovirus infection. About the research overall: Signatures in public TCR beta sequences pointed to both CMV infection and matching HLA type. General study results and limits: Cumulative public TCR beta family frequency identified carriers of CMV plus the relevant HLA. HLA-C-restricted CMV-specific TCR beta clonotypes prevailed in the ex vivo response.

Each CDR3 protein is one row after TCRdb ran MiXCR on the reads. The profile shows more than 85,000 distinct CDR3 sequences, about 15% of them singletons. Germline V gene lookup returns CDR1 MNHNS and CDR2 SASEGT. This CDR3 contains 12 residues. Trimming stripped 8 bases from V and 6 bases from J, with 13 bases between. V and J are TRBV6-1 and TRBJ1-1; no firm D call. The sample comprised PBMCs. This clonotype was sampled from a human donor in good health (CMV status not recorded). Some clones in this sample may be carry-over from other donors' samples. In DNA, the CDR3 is TGTGCCAGCGCCGAGAAGAGGGCTGAAGCTTTCTTT. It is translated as CASAEKRAEAFF.